This TCR beta chain was obtained from a study of cytomegalovirus exposure and HLA in healthy donors. Trimming removed 1 base at V and 2 bases at J, with 6 bases between. The CDR3 extends over 14 amino acids. Looked up from germline, CDR1 is SGHDT and CDR2 is YYEEEE. Concerning this clone itself: Its antigen is unidentified.

The study, taken as a whole, reports: TCR beta chain V- and J-gene trimming was linked, in a later analysis, to a missense variant in DCLRE1C. In a later analysis, HLA-associated TCR beta chains were more clonally expanded than equally common others. Testing in vitro showed three CMV-associated chains specific for CMV antigens.

The PCR ran on 60 Vbeta and 13 Jbeta primers. The table came from immunoSEQ multiplex PCR; TCRdb's copy has only in-frame clones and leaves some out. The sample carries 150,000 or so clones, about two thirds recorded once. The J gene is TRBJ1-4, the V gene TRBV5-6; TRBD1 is a possible D gene (5 bases). Sequencing was carried out using PBMCs. The clonotype originates from a young woman in good health and CMV-seronegative. The CDR3 loop reads CASSLSGTNEKLFF. Written as DNA, the CDR3 is TGTGCCAGCAGCTTGTCAGGGACTAATGAAAAACTGTTTTTT. Combining the CDR3 with reference TRBV5-6 and TRBJ1-4 gives the whole variable domain DAGVTQSPTHLIKTRGQQVTLRCSPKSGHDTVSWYQQALGQGPQFIFQYYEEEERQRGNFPDRFSGHQFPNYSSELNVNALLLGDSALYLCASSLSGTNEKLFFGSGTQLSVL.